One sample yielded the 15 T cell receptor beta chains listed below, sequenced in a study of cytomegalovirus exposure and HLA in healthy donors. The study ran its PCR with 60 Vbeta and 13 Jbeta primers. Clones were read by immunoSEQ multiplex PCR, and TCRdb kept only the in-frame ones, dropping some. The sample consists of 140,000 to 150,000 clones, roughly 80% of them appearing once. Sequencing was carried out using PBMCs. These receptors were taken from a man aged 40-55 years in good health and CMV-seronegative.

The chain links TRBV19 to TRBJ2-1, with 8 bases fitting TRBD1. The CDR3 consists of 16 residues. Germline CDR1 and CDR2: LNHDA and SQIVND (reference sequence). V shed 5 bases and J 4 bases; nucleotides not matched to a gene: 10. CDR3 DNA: TGTGCCAGTAGTCACCCTTCCGGGACAGGTTACAATGAGCAGTTCTTC. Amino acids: CASSHPSGTGYNEQFF. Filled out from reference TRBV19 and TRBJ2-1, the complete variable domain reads DGGITQSPKYLFRKEGQNVTLSCEQNLNHDAMYWYRQDPGQGLRLIYYSQIVNDFQKGDIAEGYSVSREKKESFPLTVTSAQKNPTAFYLCASSHPSGTGYNEQFFGPGTRLTVL.

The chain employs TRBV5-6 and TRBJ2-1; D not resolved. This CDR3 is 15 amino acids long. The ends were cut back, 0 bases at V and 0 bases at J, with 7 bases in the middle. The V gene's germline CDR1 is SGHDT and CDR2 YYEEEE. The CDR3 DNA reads TGTGCCAGCAGCTTGGTCGCAGTCTCCTACAATGAGCAGTTCTTC. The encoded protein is CASSLVAVSYNEQFF. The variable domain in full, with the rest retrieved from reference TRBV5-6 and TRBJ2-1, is DAGVTQSPTHLIKTRGQQVTLRCSPKSGHDTVSWYQQALGQGPQFIFQYYEEEERQRGNFPDRFSGHQFPNYSSELNVNALLLGDSALYLCASSLVAVSYNEQFFGPGTRLTVL.

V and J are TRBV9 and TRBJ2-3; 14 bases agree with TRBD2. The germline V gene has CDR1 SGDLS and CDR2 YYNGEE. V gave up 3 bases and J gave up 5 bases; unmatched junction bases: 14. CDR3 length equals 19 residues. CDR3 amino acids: CASSAGGLAGAARRDTQYF. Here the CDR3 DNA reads TGTGCCAGCAGCGCAGGGGGACTAGCGGGGGCAGCTCGGAGAGATACGCAGTATTTT.

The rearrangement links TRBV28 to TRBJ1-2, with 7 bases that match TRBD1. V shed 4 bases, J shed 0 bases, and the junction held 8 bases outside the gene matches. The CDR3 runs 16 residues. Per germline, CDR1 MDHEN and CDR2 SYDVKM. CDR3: CASSSLTDRSNYGYTF. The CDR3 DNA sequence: TGTGCCAGCAGTTCACTAACGGACAGGTCTAACTATGGCTACACCTTC.

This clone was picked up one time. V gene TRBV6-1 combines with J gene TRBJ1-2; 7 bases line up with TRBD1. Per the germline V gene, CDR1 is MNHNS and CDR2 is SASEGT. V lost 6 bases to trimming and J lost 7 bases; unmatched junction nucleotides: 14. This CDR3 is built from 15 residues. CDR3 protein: CASRELDRVSVGYTF. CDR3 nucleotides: TGTGCCAGCAGGGAACTTGACAGGGTGTCTGTTGGCTACACCTTC.

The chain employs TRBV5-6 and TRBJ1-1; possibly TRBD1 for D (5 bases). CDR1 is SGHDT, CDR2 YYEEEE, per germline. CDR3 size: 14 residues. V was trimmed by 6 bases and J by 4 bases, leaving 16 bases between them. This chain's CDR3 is CASNYRGRSTEAFF. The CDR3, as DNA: TGTGCCAGCAACTACCGGGGGAGGAGCACTGAAGCTTTCTTT.

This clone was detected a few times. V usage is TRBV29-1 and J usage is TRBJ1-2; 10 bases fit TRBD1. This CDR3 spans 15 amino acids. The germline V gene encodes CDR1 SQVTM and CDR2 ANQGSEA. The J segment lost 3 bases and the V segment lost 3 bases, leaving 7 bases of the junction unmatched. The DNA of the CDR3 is TGCAGCGTTGACAAGACAGGGGGCTCGGACTATGGCTACACCTTC. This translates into CSVDKTGGSDYGYTF.

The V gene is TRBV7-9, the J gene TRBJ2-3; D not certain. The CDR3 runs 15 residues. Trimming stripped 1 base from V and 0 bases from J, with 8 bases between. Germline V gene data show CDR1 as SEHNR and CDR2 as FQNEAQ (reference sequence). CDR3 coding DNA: TGTGCCAGCAGCTTAGTTTCAGTTAGCACAGATACGCAGTATTTT. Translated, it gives CASSLVSVSTDTQYF.

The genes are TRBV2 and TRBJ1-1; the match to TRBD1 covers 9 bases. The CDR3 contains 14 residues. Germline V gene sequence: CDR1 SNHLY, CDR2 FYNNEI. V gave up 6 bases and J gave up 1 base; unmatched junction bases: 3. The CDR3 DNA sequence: TGTGCCAGCAGGGGACAGGGTGGGAACACTGAAGCTTTCTTT. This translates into CASRGQGGNTEAFF.

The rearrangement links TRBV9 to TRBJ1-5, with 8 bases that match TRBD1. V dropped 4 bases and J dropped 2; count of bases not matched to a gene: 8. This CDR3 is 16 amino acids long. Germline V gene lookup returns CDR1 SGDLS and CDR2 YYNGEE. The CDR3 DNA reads TGTGCCAGCAGCCCGACAGACAGGGGTGGCAATCAGCCCCAGCATTTT. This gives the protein CASSPTDRGGNQPQHF.

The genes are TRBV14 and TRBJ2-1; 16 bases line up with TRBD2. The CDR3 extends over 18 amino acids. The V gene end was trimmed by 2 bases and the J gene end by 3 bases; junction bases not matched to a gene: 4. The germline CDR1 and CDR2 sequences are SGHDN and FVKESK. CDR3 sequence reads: CASSQPGLAGGVYNEQFF. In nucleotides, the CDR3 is TGTGCCAGCAGCCAACCGGGACTAGCGGGGGGGGTCTACAATGAGCAGTTCTTC.

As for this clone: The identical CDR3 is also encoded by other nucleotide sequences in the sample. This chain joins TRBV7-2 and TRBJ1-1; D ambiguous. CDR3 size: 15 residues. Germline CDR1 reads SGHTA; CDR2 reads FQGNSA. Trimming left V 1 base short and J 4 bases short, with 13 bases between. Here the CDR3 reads CASSLVVSGPTEAFF. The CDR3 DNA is TGTGCCAGCAGCTTAGTGGTATCAGGCCCCACTGAAGCTTTCTTT.

CDR3 in amino acids: CASGGGANGNTIYF. In DNA form, the CDR3 reads TGCGCCAGCGGAGGGGGCGCAAACGGAAACACCATATATTTT. The chain is built from TRBV5-1 and TRBJ1-3; TRBD1 aligns across 7 bases. The CDR3 length is 14 residues. Germline V lookup: CDR1 SGHRS, CDR2 YFSETQ. V lost 7 bases and J lost 4; bases outside the gene matches: 8.

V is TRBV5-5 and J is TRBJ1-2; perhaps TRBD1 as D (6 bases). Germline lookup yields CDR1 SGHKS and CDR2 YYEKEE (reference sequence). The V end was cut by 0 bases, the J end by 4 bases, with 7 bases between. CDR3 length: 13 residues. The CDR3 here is CASSLDRAYGYTF. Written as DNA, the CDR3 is TGTGCCAGCAGCTTGGACAGGGCCTATGGCTACACCTTC.

This CDR3 reads CASSLEGPPYEQYF. The CDR3 nucleotides read TGTGCCAGCAGTTTAGAGGGTCCTCCCTACGAGCAGTACTTC. This chain uses TRBV28 with TRBJ2-7, with D maybe TRBD2 (5 bases). This CDR3 comprises 14 residues. The V gene lost 2 bases and the J gene lost 2 bases, with 10 bases spanning the gap. Germline assignment: CDR1 MDHEN and CDR2 SYDVKM.